A selection of T cell receptor beta chains follows, all from one sample in a study of blood T cells in healthy people across ages. TCRdb analysed the 5' RACE reads with MiXCR anew, one entry per CDR3 protein. The sample lists roughly 1,500,000 distinct CDR3 sequences, 42% occurring once. The sequencing input was blood. The receptors were sampled from a woman aged 18-29 years in good health. Each CDR3 is given with its conserved first and last residue. The order of the fields is J gene, V gene, clone size, CDR3 protein. A row's size may be missing; if present it is once, few, many or a size class.

j_gene: TRBJ2-1
v_gene: TRBV2
abundance: many
CDR3aa: CASPAGGEQFF

j_gene: TRBJ1-2
v_gene: TRBV6-1
abundance: NA
CDR3aa: CASTYRGDYGYTF

j_gene: TRBJ2-7
v_gene: TRBV12-3/TRBV12-4
abundance: few
CDR3aa: CASSLGDFYEQYF

j_gene: TRBJ1-3
v_gene: TRBV10-3
abundance: few
CDR3aa: CAGRDSGNTIYF

j_gene: TRBJ2-5
v_gene: TRBV5-1
abundance: NA
CDR3aa: CASSFGESSSYGQYF

j_gene: TRBJ2-7
v_gene: TRBV6-6
abundance: NA
CDR3aa: CAVRRDLGEQYF

j_gene: TRBJ2-3
v_gene: TRBV27
abundance: NA
CDR3aa: CTSSLDRIYTDTQYF

j_gene: TRBJ2-5
v_gene: TRBV2
abundance: NA
CDR3aa: CASSATSGGPMIQETQYF

j_gene: TRBJ2-3
v_gene: TRBV7-9
abundance: NA
CDR3aa: CASSLEGGSEGPTNTQYF

j_gene: TRBJ2-3
v_gene: TRBV12-3/TRBV12-4
abundance: few
CDR3aa: CASRPQVAGGIADTQYF

j_gene: TRBJ2-5
v_gene: TRBV28
abundance: NA
CDR3aa: CASTSSGENNEQYF

j_gene: TRBJ2-7
v_gene: TRBV20-1
abundance: NA
CDR3aa: CSAAPGLNSYEQYF

j_gene: TRBJ2-1
v_gene: TRBV5-1
abundance: once
CDR3aa: CASSLASGSGGGQFF

j_gene: TRBJ1-4
v_gene: TRBV20-1
abundance: NA
CDR3aa: CSALPGQAEKLFF

j_gene: TRBJ2-3
v_gene: TRBV15
abundance: NA
CDR3aa: CATSKWDRGPGTQYF

j_gene: TRBJ1-2
v_gene: TRBV9
abundance: few
CDR3aa: CASSVGTAGYGYTF

j_gene: TRBJ1-2
v_gene: TRBV6-5
abundance: few
CDR3aa: CASSSGQGWSGYTF

j_gene: TRBJ2-5
v_gene: TRBV13
abundance: few
CDR3aa: CASSFHLAGDETQYF

j_gene: TRBJ2-4
v_gene: TRBV20-1
abundance: NA
CDR3aa: CSAIFGRAKAKNIQYF

j_gene: TRBJ1-2
v_gene: TRBV10-3
abundance: NA
CDR3aa: CAIRATGGTGYTF

j_gene: TRBJ2-1
v_gene: TRBV7-2
abundance: few
CDR3aa: CASSLAIRGDEQFF

j_gene: TRBJ1-2
v_gene: TRBV9
abundance: NA
CDR3aa: CASSAVGGRGYTF

j_gene: TRBJ2-2
v_gene: TRBV7-9
abundance: few
CDR3aa: CASSPAPKGTGELFF

j_gene: TRBJ1-5
v_gene: TRBV12-3/TRBV12-4
abundance: NA
CDR3aa: CASSPIIGGNQPQHF

j_gene: TRBJ1-1
v_gene: TRBV20-1
abundance: NA
CDR3aa: CSARDPKGNTEAFF

j_gene: TRBJ2-3
v_gene: TRBV11-2
abundance: NA
CDR3aa: CASSWTQGTDTQYF

j_gene: NA
v_gene: TRBV11-2
abundance: NA
CDR3aa: CASSLLLAGGVYEQYF

j_gene: TRBJ2-1
v_gene: TRBV12-3/TRBV12-4
abundance: NA
CDR3aa: CASSLTPGEGGSYNEQFF

j_gene: TRBJ2-7
v_gene: TRBV4-1
abundance: NA
CDR3aa: CASSQDVGDRTYEQYF

j_gene: TRBJ2-3
v_gene: TRBV5-1
abundance: few
CDR3aa: CASSLRGTISQDTQYF

j_gene: TRBJ1-4
v_gene: TRBV12-3/TRBV12-4
abundance: NA
CDR3aa: CATGDKVNEKLFF

j_gene: TRBJ2-3
v_gene: TRBV11-2
abundance: few
CDR3aa: CASSLKLEGGLAKTQYF

j_gene: TRBJ2-6
v_gene: TRBV18
abundance: once
CDR3aa: CASSLQPGQQAGANVLTF

j_gene: TRBJ1-2
v_gene: TRBV7-9
abundance: NA
CDR3aa: CASSLSRDATYNYGYTF

j_gene: TRBJ1-5
v_gene: TRBV9
abundance: few
CDR3aa: CASSVDPGDRTMGSNQPQHF

j_gene: TRBJ1-6
v_gene: TRBV20-1
abundance: few
CDR3aa: CSARDSWTSPLHF

j_gene: TRBJ2-7
v_gene: TRBV9
abundance: few
CDR3aa: CASSAADRSSYEQYF

j_gene: TRBJ1-2
v_gene: TRBV4-1
abundance: NA
CDR3aa: CASSHPQGRDGYTF

j_gene: TRBJ2-7
v_gene: TRBV6-1
abundance: few
CDR3aa: CASSAGGSSYEQYF

j_gene: TRBJ2-7
v_gene: TRBV7-2
abundance: NA
CDR3aa: CASTLGTIQYF

j_gene: TRBJ2-1
v_gene: TRBV2
abundance: NA
CDR3aa: CASSEGGVTSGPAMGVNEQFF

j_gene: TRBJ1-2
v_gene: TRBV4-2
abundance: NA
CDR3aa: CASSQIIKGIGGYTF

j_gene: TRBJ1-1
v_gene: TRBV28
abundance: NA
CDR3aa: CASSRGLGNTEAFF

j_gene: TRBJ2-7
v_gene: TRBV7-2
abundance: few
CDR3aa: CASSLNGASYEQYF

j_gene: TRBJ2-3
v_gene: TRBV4-1
abundance: NA
CDR3aa: CASSQEYLGGADTQYF

j_gene: TRBJ1-4
v_gene: TRBV12-3/TRBV12-4
abundance: NA
CDR3aa: CASRPGHDGEKLFF

j_gene: TRBJ1-2
v_gene: TRBV4-1
abundance: NA
CDR3aa: CASSLRVDWGGYTF

j_gene: TRBJ2-3
v_gene: TRBV15
abundance: few
CDR3aa: CATSSLGGTDTQYF

j_gene: TRBJ2-1
v_gene: TRBV6-1
abundance: NA
CDR3aa: CASRESRGGRSYNEQFF

j_gene: TRBJ2-1
v_gene: TRBV6-1
abundance: once
CDR3aa: CASTRDGRNEQFF

j_gene: TRBJ2-1
v_gene: TRBV12-5
abundance: many
CDR3aa: CASGLWPGDVDEQFF

j_gene: TRBJ2-3
v_gene: TRBV6-1
abundance: NA
CDR3aa: CASSERRLGQGGGTQYF

j_gene: TRBJ1-1
v_gene: TRBV25-1
abundance: few
CDR3aa: CASTRQGRTEAFF

j_gene: TRBJ1-2
v_gene: TRBV29-1
abundance: NA
CDR3aa: CSVRRGETNYGYTF

j_gene: TRBJ2-1
v_gene: TRBV5-1
abundance: few
CDR3aa: CASSFLDNEQFF

j_gene: TRBJ1-5
v_gene: TRBV27
abundance: NA
CDR3aa: CASSQTGTVSNQPQHF

j_gene: TRBJ2-2
v_gene: TRBV5-1
abundance: NA
CDR3aa: CASSRPGTSGGSSGELFF

j_gene: TRBJ1-1
v_gene: TRBV20-1
abundance: NA
CDR3aa: CSAEGLNTEAFF

j_gene: TRBJ1-1
v_gene: TRBV3-1
abundance: NA
CDR3aa: CASSTWGQETEAFF